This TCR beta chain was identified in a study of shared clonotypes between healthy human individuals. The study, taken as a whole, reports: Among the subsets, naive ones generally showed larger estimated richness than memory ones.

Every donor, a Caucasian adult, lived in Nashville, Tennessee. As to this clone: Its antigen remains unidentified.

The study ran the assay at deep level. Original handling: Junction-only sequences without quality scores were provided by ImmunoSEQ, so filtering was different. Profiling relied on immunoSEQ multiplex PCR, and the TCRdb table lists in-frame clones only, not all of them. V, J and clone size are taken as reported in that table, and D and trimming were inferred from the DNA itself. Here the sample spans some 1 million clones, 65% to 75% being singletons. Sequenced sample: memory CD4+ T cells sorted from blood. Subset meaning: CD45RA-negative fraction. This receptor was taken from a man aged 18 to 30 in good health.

The CDR3 DNA sequence: TGCGCCAGCAGCCATTCAGGGAACTTACCCCTCGAGCAGTACTTC. It yields the protein CASSHSGNLPLEQYF. The chain recombines TRBV4-1 with TRBJ2-7; D is possibly TRBD1 (5 bases). V was trimmed by 3 bases and J by 6 bases, leaving 18 bases between them. The CDR3 loop spans 15 amino acids. Germline values: CDR1 MGHRA, CDR2 YSYEKL.